This note documents a single TCR beta chain sequence. Its specificity is not known. Described treatment: roughly 19 received Ad26.COV2.S at low or high dose, single or two shots; several received placebo; per-sample allocation not given. Sampling was performed 63 days after the first vaccine or placebo injection. Donation came from an adult in Boston who was aged 18-55 years. The administered vaccine (an Ad26 vector) expressed Wuhan-strain SARS-CoV-2 spike. This sample stems from a study of Ad26.COV2.S vaccination and SARS-CoV-2 variants. This table comes from immunoSEQ multiplex PCR, and its TCRdb copy is limited to in-frame clones, with some not included. The sample shows 360,000 or so clones, 80% to 90% of them seen only once. Notes on the study in general: Whether participants received vaccine or placebo, their non-spike TCR breadth was similar. The TCR breadth and depth analyses may have produced an underestimate of total T cell responses.

Germline loops: CDR1 SGDLS, CDR2 YYNGEE. Trimming removed 0 bases from V and 9 bases from J, with 13 bases in between. This CDR3 has 14 amino acids. This sample comprised peripheral blood, obtained in a trial of Ad26.COV2.S vaccine versus placebo. The origin of this receptor is a person aged 18 to 65 who received the Ad26.COV2.S COVID-19 vaccine or a placebo. The chain is built from TRBV9 and TRBJ2-1; TRBD1 or TRBD2 may be the D gene (6 bases each). CDR3 protein: CASSVAGGAGEQFF. In nucleotides, the CDR3 is TGTGCCAGCAGCGTAGCCGGGGGCGCCGGTGAGCAGTTCTTC.